The 14 T cell receptor beta chains listed next were all sequenced from one sample in a study of long-term antiretroviral therapy in people with HIV. The authors ran the immunoSEQ assay, v3.0, at survey level. Sequenced by immunoSEQ multiplex PCR; TCRdb stores in-frame clones only, minus some. The sample contains tens of thousands of clones, 94% of which appear only once. The material was unsorted PBMCs, obtained about 7.4 years after starting antiretroviral therapy. Receptor source: a man aged 50-60 years with HIV.

Details on this clone: In the same sample, other DNA sequences code for this CDR3. The chain joins TRBV19 to TRBJ1-1; D unclear. Germline CDR1 reads LNHDA; CDR2 reads SQIVND (reference sequence). The V end was cut by 1 base, the J end by 5 bases, with 8 bases between. The CDR3 runs 13 residues. This CDR3 reads CASSIVRDTEAFF. CDR3 sequence (DNA): TGTGCCAGTAGTATAGTGCGGGATACTGAAGCTTTCTTT.

Here the CDR3 reads CASSAKMGAGGNQPQHF. CDR3 coding DNA: TGTGCCAGTAGTGCAAAGATGGGCGCGGGGGGCAATCAGCCCCAGCATTTT. The chain is built from TRBV19 and TRBJ1-5; tentative D call: TRBD1 (5 bases). CDR3 length: 17 residues. Per the germline V gene, CDR1 is LNHDA and CDR2 is SQIVND (reference sequence). Trimming shortened V by 5 bases and J by 2 bases, and 19 bases separated the two germline ends.

The chain employs TRBV14 and TRBJ1-1; a weak D match, TRBD1 (5 bases). Trimming cost V 1 base and J 1 base, with 10 bases left between them. This CDR3 is 15 amino acids long. CDR1 and CDR2 (germline): SGHDN, FVKESK. The DNA of the CDR3 is TGTGCCAGCAGCCAAGTGGGACCTTCGAACACTGAAGCTTTCTTT. Its translation is CASSQVGPSNTEAFF.

V is TRBV2 and J is TRBJ2-3, with TRBD1 matching over 9 bases. This CDR3 region has 14 residues. Unmatched junction bases numbered 3, after V lost 6 bases and J lost 2 bases. CDR1 is SNHLY, CDR2 FYNNEI, per germline. The CDR3 DNA follows: TGTGCCAGCAGCACAGGGGGCGTCACAGATACGCAGTATTTT. As protein: CASSTGGVTDTQYF.

The genes are TRBV7-9 and TRBJ2-6; tentatively, D is TRBD1 (6 bases). V was pared by 5 bases and J by 0 bases, with 20 bases between. In germline, CDR1 is SEHNR, CDR2 FQNEAQ (reference sequence). This CDR3 has 19 residues. The DNA for the CDR3 is TGTGCCAGCAGCCCCACCACGACAGGTCGCCTCTCTGGGGCCAACGTCCTGACTTTC. Translated: CASSPTTTGRLSGANVLTF.

This chain uses TRBV19 with TRBJ1-6; D is unresolved. The V end lost 7 bases, the J end lost 10 bases, and 14 bases lay between the germline ends. The CDR3 loop spans 13 amino acids. Per the germline V gene, CDR1 is LNHDA and CDR2 is SQIVND (reference sequence). Written as DNA, the CDR3 is TGTGCCAGTAACGCGAGGGATGTGTCACCCCTCCACTTT. Translating it yields CASNARDVSPLHF.

V is TRBV6-5 and J is TRBJ2-5, with D uncertain. The CDR3 contains 13 residues. Germline V gene sequence: CDR1 MNHEY, CDR2 SVGAGI. V shed 0 bases and J shed 6 bases, with 8 bases lying between them. The CDR3 is CASSYSREQTQYF. In DNA form, the CDR3 reads TGTGCCAGCAGTTACTCAAGGGAACAGACCCAGTACTTC.

This chain connects TRBV6-6 to TRBJ1-5; tentatively, D is TRBD1 (5 bases). The CDR3 runs to 15 residues. Between the trimmed V and J ends, which lost 0 bases and 7 bases, there was a span of 13 bases. From germline, CDR1 is MNHNY and CDR2 SVGAGI (reference sequence). CDR3 sequence: CASSYSPQGGQPQHF. In DNA, the CDR3 is TGTGCCAGCAGTTACTCGCCGCAGGGAGGCCAGCCCCAGCATTTT.

The V and J genes are TRBV6-6 and TRBJ2-2; possibly TRBD1 or TRBD2 for D (6 bases each). Germline CDR1 reads MNHNY; CDR2 reads SVGAGI (reference sequence). V was shortened by 5 bases and J by 1 base, with 11 bases between the two germline ends. The CDR3 runs 15 residues. The DNA for the CDR3 is TGTGCCAGCAGTACGGCGGGACAGAACACCGGGGAGCTGTTTTTT. Translating it yields CASSTAGQNTGELFF.

The rearrangement uses TRBV5-1 and TRBJ1-1; tentatively, D is TRBD1 (5 bases). CDR1 is SGHRS, CDR2 YFSETQ, per germline. V was shortened by 1 base and J by 0 bases, with 13 bases between the two germline ends. The CDR3 covers 16 residues. The CDR3, as DNA: TGCGCCAGCAGCTTGTCTCCGGGACGGGTGAACACTGAAGCTTTCTTT. Protein product: CASSLSPGRVNTEAFF.

The rearrangement uses TRBV12-5 and TRBJ1-5; 8 bases fit TRBD1. V trimming: 7 bases; J trimming: 2 bases; junction bases outside the gene matches: 13. In germline, CDR1 is LGHNT, CDR2 FRNRAP. The CDR3 has 17 residues. The CDR3 sequence is CASAKNPSGQGNQPQHF. CDR3 coding DNA: TGTGCTAGTGCGAAGAACCCGTCGGGACAGGGCAATCAGCCCCAGCATTTT.

This chain links TRBV19 with TRBJ2-7, with TRBD1 matching over 8 bases. CDR3 size: 12 residues. V dropped 8 bases and J dropped 4; count of bases not matched to a gene: 4. From germline, CDR1 is LNHDA and CDR2 SQIVND (reference sequence). As DNA, the CDR3 is TGTGCCAGTGCAGGGGGCAGATACGAGCAGTACTTC. Residues: CASAGGRYEQYF. Full variable domain (missing parts from reference TRBV19 and TRBJ2-7): DGGITQSPKYLFRKEGQNVTLSCEQNLNHDAMYWYRQDPGQGLRLIYYSQIVNDFQKGDIAEGYSVSREKKESFPLTVTSAQKNPTAFYLCASAGGRYEQYFGPGTRLTVT.

Only a few counts were recorded for this clone. Written as DNA, the CDR3 is TGTGCCAGCTCCAACAACAGGGGTGGCGGCACCGGGGAGCTGTTTTTT. It translates to CASSNNRGGGTGELFF. This sequence joins TRBV11-3 and TRBJ2-2; TRBD1 aligns across 7 bases. With 8 bases clipped from V and 4 bases from J, the junction kept 13 bases outside the gene matches. Per the germline V gene, CDR1 is SGHNT and CDR2 is YENEEA. The CDR3 has 16 amino acids.

The chain employs TRBV11-2 and TRBJ2-2; D may be TRBD1 or TRBD2 (5 bases each). This CDR3 region has 14 residues. V was pared by 5 bases and J by 5 bases, with 12 bases between. The germline V gene has CDR1 SGHAT and CDR2 FQNNGV. In DNA form, the CDR3 reads TGTGCCAGCAGCACCCACAGGAGGACCGGGGAGCTGTTTTTT. It yields the protein CASSTHRRTGELFF.